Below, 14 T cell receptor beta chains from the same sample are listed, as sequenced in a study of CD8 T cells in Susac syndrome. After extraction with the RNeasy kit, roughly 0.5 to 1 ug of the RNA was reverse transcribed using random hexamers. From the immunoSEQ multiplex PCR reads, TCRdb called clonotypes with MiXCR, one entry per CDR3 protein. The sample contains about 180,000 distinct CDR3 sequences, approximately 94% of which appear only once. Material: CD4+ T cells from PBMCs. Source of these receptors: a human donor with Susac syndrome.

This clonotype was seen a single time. CDR3 region: CASSLLSVEQYF. CDR3 bases: TGTGCCAGCAGCTTGTTAAGTGTCGAGCAGTACTTC. The rearrangement joins TRBV5-6 to TRBJ2-7; D is uncertain. Deletions cut 1 base from V and 6 bases from J, with 8 bases between. The CDR3 has 12 residues. CDR1 and CDR2 (germline): SGHDT, YYEEEE.

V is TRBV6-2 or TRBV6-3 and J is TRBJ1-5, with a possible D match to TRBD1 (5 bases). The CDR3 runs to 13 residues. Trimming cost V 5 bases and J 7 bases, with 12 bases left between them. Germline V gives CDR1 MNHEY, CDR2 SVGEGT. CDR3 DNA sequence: TGTGCCAGCAGTGGCGAGGGGATACAGCCCCAGCATTTT. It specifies CASSGEGIQPQHF.

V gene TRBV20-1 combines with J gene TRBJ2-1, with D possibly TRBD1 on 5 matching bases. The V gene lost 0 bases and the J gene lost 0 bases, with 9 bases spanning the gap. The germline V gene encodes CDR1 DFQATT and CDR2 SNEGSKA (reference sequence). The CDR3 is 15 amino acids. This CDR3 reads CSARDHRSSYNEQFF. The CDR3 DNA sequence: TGCAGTGCTAGAGATCACAGGAGCTCCTACAATGAGCAGTTCTTC.

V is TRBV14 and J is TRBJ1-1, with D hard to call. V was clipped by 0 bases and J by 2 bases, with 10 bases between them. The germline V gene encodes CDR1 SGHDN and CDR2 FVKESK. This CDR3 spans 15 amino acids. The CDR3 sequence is CASSQDPAPNTEAFF. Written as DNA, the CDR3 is TGTGCCAGCAGCCAAGATCCCGCACCCAACACTGAAGCTTTCTTT.

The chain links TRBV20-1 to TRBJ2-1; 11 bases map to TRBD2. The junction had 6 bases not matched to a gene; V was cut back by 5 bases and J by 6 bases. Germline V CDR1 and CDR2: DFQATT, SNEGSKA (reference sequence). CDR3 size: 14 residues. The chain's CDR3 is CSASRLAGFNEQFF. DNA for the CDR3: TGCAGTGCTTCCCGACTAGCGGGGTTCAATGAGCAGTTCTTC.

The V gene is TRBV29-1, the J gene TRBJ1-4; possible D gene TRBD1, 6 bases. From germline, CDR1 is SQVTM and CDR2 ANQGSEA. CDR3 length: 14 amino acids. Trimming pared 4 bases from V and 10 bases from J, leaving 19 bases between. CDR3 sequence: CSVGGAGTPGKLFF. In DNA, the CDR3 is TGCAGCGTTGGGGGGGCAGGAACCCCTGGAAAACTGTTTTTT.

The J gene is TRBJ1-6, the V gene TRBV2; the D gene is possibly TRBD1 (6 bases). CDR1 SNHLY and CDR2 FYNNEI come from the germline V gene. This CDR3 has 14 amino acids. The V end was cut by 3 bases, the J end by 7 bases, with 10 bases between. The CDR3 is CASSDRGGNSPLHF. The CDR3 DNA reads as TGTGCCAGCAGTGACAGGGGCGGCAATTCACCCCTCCACTTT. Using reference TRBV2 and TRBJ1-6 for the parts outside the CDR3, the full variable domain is EPEVTQTPSHQVTQMGQEVILRCVPISNHLYFYWYRQILGQKVEFLVSFYNNEISEKSEIFDDQFSVERPDGSNFTLKIRSTKLEDSAMYFCASSDRGGNSPLHFGNGTRLTVT.

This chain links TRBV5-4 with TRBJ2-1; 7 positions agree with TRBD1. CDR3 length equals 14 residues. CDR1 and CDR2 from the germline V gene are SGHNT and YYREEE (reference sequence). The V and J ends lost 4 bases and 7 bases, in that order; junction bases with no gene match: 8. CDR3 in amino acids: CASSLSDRRNEQFF. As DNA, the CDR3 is TGTGCCAGCAGCCTTTCGGACAGGAGGAATGAGCAGTTCTTC. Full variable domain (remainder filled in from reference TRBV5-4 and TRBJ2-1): ETGVTQSPTHLIKTRGQQVTLRCSSQSGHNTVSWYQQALGQGPQFIFQYYREEENGRGNFPPRFSGLQFPNYSSELNVNALELDDSALYLCASSLSDRRNEQFFGPGTRLTVL.

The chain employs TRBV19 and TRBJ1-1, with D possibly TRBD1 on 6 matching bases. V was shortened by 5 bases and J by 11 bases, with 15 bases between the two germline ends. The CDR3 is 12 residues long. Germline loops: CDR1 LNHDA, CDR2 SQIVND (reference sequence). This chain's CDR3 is CASSPRGIEAFF. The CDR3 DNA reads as TGTGCCAGTAGTCCAAGGGGGATTGAGGCTTTCTTT.

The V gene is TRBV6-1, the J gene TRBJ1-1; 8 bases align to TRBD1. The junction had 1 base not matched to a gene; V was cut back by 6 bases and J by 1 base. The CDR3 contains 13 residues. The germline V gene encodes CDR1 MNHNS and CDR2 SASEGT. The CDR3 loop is CASRDRGNTEAFF. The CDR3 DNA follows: TGTGCCAGCAGAGACAGGGGGAACACTGAAGCTTTCTTT.

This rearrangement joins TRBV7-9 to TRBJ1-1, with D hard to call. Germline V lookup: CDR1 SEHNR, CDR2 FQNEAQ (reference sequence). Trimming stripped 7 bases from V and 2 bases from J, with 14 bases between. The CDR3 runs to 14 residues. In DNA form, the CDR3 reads TGTGCCAGCATGATAGGCAGAAGTAACACTGAAGCTTTCTTT. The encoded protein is CASMIGRSNTEAFF.

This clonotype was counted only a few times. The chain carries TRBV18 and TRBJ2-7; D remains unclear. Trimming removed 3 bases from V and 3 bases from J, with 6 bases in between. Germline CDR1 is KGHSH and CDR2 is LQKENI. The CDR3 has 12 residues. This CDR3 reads CASSPSNYEQYF. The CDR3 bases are TGTGCCAGCTCACCGTCTAACTACGAGCAGTACTTC.

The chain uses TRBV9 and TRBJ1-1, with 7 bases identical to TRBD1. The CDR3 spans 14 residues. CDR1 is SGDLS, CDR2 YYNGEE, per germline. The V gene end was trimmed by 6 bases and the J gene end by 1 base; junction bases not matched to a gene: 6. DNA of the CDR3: TGTGCCAGCACCCGGACAGGAGCGAACACTGAAGCTTTCTTT. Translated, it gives CASTRTGANTEAFF.

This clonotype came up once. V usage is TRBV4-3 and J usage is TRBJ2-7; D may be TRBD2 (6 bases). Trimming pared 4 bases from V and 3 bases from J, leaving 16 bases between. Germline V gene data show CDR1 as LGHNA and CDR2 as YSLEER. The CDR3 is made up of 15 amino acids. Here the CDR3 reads CASSPQSAGNYEQYF. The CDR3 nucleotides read TGCGCCAGCAGCCCCCAGAGTGCGGGGAACTACGAGCAGTACTTC.